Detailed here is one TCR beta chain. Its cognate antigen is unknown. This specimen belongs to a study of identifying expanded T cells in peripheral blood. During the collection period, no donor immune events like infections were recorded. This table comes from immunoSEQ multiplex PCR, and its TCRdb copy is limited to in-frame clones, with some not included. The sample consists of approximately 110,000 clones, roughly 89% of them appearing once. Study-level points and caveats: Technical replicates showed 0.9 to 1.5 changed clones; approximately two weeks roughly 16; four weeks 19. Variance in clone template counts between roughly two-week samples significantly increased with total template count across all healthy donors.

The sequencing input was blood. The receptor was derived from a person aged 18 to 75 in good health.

The CDR3 loop reads CASSRSDRTPYEQYF. The CDR3 DNA is TGTGCCAGCAGCCGTTCGGACAGGACCCCCTACGAGCAGTACTTC. The rearrangement uses TRBV6-5 and TRBJ2-7; 7 nucleotides agree with TRBD1. Germline trimming cut 6 bases from V and 2 bases from J; bases unmatched to any gene: 10. Germline lookup yields CDR1 MNHEY and CDR2 SVGAGI. This CDR3 has 15 amino acids.